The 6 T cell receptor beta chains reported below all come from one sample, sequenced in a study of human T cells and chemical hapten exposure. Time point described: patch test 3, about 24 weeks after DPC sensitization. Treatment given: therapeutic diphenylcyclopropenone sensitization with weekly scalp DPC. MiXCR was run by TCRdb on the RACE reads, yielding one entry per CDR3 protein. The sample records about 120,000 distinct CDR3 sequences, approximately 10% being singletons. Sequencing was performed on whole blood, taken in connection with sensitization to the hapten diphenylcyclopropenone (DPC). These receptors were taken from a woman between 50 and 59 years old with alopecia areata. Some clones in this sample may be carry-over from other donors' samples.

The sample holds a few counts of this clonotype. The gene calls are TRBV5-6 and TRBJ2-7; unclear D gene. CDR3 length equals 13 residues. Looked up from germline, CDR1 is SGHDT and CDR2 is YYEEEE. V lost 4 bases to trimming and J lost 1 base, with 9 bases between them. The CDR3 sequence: CASSTVGSYEQYF. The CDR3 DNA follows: TGTGCCAGCAGCACTGTAGGGTCCTACGAGCAGTACTTC.

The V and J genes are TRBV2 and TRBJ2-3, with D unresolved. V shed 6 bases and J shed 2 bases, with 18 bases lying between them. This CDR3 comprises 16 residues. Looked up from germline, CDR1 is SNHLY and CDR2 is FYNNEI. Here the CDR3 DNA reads TGTGCCAGCAGACCCTCTAGGACCAGTCTCACAGATACGCAGTATTTT. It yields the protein CASRPSRTSLTDTQYF.

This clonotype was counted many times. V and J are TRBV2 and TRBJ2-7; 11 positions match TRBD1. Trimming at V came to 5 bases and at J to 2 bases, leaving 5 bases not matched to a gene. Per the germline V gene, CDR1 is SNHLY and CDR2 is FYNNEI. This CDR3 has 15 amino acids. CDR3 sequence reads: CASSSMDRGPYEQYF. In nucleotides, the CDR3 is TGTGCCAGCAGTTCTATGGACAGGGGGCCCTACGAGCAGTACTTC.

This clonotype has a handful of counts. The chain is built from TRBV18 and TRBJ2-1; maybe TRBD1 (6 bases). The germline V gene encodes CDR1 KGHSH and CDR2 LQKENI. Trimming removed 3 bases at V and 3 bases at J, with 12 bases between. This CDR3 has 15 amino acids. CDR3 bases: TGTGCCAGCTCACCCGACAGGTCGAGCTACAATGAGCAGTTCTTC. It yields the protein CASSPDRSSYNEQFF.

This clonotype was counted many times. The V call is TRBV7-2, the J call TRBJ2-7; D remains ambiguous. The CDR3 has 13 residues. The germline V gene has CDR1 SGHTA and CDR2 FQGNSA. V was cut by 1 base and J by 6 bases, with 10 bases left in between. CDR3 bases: TGTGCCAGCAGCTTAGGGCCCGTCGCCGAGCAGTACTTC. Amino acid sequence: CASSLGPVAEQYF.

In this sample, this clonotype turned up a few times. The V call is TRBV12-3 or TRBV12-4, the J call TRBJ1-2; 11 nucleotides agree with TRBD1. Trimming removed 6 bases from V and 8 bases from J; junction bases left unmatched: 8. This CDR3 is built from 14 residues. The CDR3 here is CASSRGQGARGYTF. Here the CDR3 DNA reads TGTGCCAGCAGCCGTGGACAGGGGGCTCGGGGCTACACCTTC.